This T cell receptor beta chain derives from a study of regulatory T cells in long-lasting Graves disease. Study-wide results and caveats: Limited samples may have lowered accuracy.

As for time point: newly diagnosed GD, antithyroid drugs for less than 3 months. RNA isolated from PBMCs was used to make the TCR library. About this clonotype: Antigen unknown.

TCR beta libraries were built with iRepertoire HTBI primers and Arm-PCR of CDR3 regions. TCRdb re-called the multiplex PCR reads with MiXCR, one entry per CDR3 protein. The sample consists of roughly 560,000 distinct CDR3 sequences, around 12% of them appearing once. Another study also made use of these data, one on T cells in Graves' hyperthyroidism and ophthalmopathy.

Sample: peripheral blood mononuclear cells (PBMCs), taken at new diagnosis, from a patient treated with antithyroid drugs. The origin of this receptor is a woman aged 30 to 39 with Graves disease.

Written as DNA, the CDR3 is TGTGCCAGCAGTGAAGGAGGAGGGTGGGGGGCGCGGGTTGAAGCTTTCTTT. Translating gives CASSEGGGWGARVEAFF. This chain connects TRBV2 to TRBJ1-1; weak D call: TRBD1 (6 bases). Trimming shortened V by 1 base and J by 7 bases, and 22 bases separated the two germline ends. This CDR3 contains 17 residues. CDR1 and CDR2 from the germline V gene are SNHLY and FYNNEI.